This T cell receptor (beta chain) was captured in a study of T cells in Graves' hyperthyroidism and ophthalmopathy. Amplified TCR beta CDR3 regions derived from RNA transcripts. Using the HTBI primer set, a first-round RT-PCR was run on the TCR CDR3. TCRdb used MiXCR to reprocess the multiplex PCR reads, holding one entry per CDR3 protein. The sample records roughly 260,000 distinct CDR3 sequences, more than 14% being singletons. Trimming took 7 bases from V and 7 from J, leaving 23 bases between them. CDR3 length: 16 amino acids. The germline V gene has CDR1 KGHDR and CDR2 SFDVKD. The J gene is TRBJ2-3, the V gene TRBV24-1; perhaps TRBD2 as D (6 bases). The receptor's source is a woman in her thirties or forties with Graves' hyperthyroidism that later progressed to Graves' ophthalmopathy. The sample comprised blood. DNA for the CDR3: TGTGCCACCAGCGATATCGGGACTCCCTTTTCGAATACGCAGTATTTT. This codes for CATSDIGTPFSNTQYF.